These 18 T cell receptor beta chains originate from one sample sequenced in a study of immune cell composition in non-small cell lung cancer (dated by TCRdb to the late 2010s). Non-adjacent lung tissue from the same patient, taken as far from the tumour as possible and at least 3 cm away, was used for the normal lung samples. The library was obtained by the immunoSEQ multiplex PCR assay. Not all clones reach the TCRdb copy of this immuneACCESS table, which keeps in-frame sequences only. Checked studies attribute under half of the gap to unresolved V genes and leave the rest unexplained. Present in this sample are thousands of clones, approximately 83% of which were seen just once. The ten largest clones add up to about 9.6% of the sample. Sequenced input: non-adjacent lung tissue. These receptors were obtained from a human donor with non-small cell lung cancer.

The V and J genes are TRBV9 and TRBJ2-5; 13 nucleotides match TRBD2. Germline CDR1 SGDLS, CDR2 YYNGEE. This CDR3 is built from 17 residues. With 3 bases clipped from V and 5 bases from J, the junction kept 10 bases outside the gene matches. The CDR3 reads CASSGLAGGLKAETQYF. The CDR3, as DNA: TGTGCCAGCAGCGGACTAGCGGGAGGCCTCAAGGCGGAGACCCAGTACTTC.

The V call is TRBV7-2, the J call TRBJ2-7, with TRBD1 matching over 9 bases. V trimming: 6 bases; J trimming: 2 bases; junction bases outside the gene matches: 8. Germline V gives CDR1 SGHTA, CDR2 FQGNSA. The CDR3 has 15 residues. The CDR3 sequence: CASSPDRGSTYEQYF. The DNA for the CDR3 is TGTGCCAGCAGTCCCGACAGGGGGAGCACCTACGAGCAGTACTTC. The complete variable domain, with remaining parts taken from reference TRBV7-2 and TRBJ2-7, reads GAGVSQSPSNKVTEKGKDVELRCDPISGHTALYWYRQSLGQGLEFLIYFQGNSAPDKSGLPSDRFSAERTGGSVSTLTIQRTQQEDSAVYLCASSPDRGSTYEQYFGPGTRLTVT.

This chain joins TRBV27 and TRBJ1-5; unclear D gene. There are 14 residues in the CDR3. Trimming shortened V by 1 base and J by 0 bases, and 4 bases separated the two germline ends. CDR1 is MNHEY and CDR2 is SMNVEV in the germline V gene (reference sequence). For the CDR3, the DNA is TGTGCCAGCAGTTTATTACATAGCAATCAGCCCCAGCATTTT. Translating it yields CASSLLHSNQPQHF.

The chain recombines TRBV7-8 with TRBJ1-2; TRBD1 agrees at 7 bases. Germline V lookup: CDR1 SGHVS, CDR2 FQNEAQ. Losses at the gene ends were 4 bases for V and 5 bases for J; bases not matched to a gene: 10. This CDR3 spans 15 amino acids. This CDR3 is CASSSSGQIPYGYTF. The CDR3, as DNA: TGTGCCAGCAGCTCCTCGGGACAGATACCTTATGGCTACACCTTC. The variable domain in full, completed from reference TRBV7-8 and TRBJ1-2, reads GAGVSQSPRYKVAKRGQDVALRCDPISGHVSLFWYQQALGQGPEFLTYFQNEAQLDKSGLPSDRFFAERPEGSVSTLKIQRTQQEDSAVYLCASSSSGQIPYGYTFGSGTRLTVV.

The chain uses TRBV5-8 and TRBJ2-2, with no clear D. The CDR3 is 15 amino acids. Germline CDR1 and CDR2: SGHTS and YDEGEE. V lost 0 bases and J 3 bases, leaving 9 bases between the germline ends. CDR3 sequence reads: CASSLASSYTGELFF. CDR3 DNA sequence: TGTGCCAGCAGCTTGGCATCCAGTTACACCGGGGAGCTGTTTTTT.

The chain links TRBV7-9 to TRBJ2-3; 8 bases map to TRBD1. V lost 5 bases, J lost 3 bases, and 4 bases stayed unmatched. In germline, CDR1 is SEHNR, CDR2 FQNEAQ (reference sequence). This CDR3 contains 14 residues. The CDR3: CASSPTGETDTQYF. DNA for the CDR3: TGTGCCAGCAGCCCGACAGGGGAGACAGATACGCAGTATTTT. The entire variable domain, with the rest obtained from reference TRBV7-9 and TRBJ2-3, is as follows: DTGVSQNPRHKITKRGQNVTFRCDPISEHNRLYWYRQTLGQGPEFLTYFQNEAQLEKSRLLSDRFSAERPKGSFSTLEIQRTEQGDSAMYLCASSPTGETDTQYFGPGTRLTVL.

The chain couples TRBV6-1 to TRBJ2-7; 7 nucleotides line up with TRBD1. The germline V gene encodes CDR1 MNHNS and CDR2 SASEGT. CDR3 length: 12 residues. With V trimmed by 7 bases and J by 3 bases, 3 bases remained unmatched. The CDR3 spells CASNGDSYEQYF. In DNA form, the CDR3 reads TGTGCCAGCAACGGGGACAGCTACGAGCAGTACTTC.

This chain connects TRBV7-6 to TRBJ2-1; 8 bases are a match to TRBD2. This CDR3 has 16 residues. Germline values: CDR1 SGHVS, CDR2 FNYEAQ. V lost 2 bases and J lost 4; bases outside the gene matches: 7. The CDR3 loop is CASSLSSSGSYNEQFF. CDR3 bases: TGTGCCAGCAGCTTATCATCTAGCGGGTCTTACAATGAGCAGTTCTTC. Using reference TRBV7-6 and TRBJ2-1 for the parts outside the CDR3, the full variable domain is GAGVSQSPRYKVTKRGQDVALRCDPISGHVSLYWYRQALGQGPEFLTYFNYEAQQDKSGLPNDRFSAERPEGSISTLTIQRTEQRDSAMYRCASSLSSSGSYNEQFFGPGTRLTVL.

This clone is judged medium-sized. The genes are TRBV6-6 and TRBJ2-7; D not certain. The germline V gene encodes CDR1 MNHNY and CDR2 SVGAGI (reference sequence). This CDR3 is built from 14 residues. Trimming cost V 6 bases and J 0 bases, with 12 bases left between them. CDR3: CASSPRQSSYEQYF. The CDR3 DNA reads TGTGCCAGCAGCCCGAGACAAAGCTCCTACGAGCAGTACTTC.

This clone was found a few times. CDR3 in amino acids: CASSIVGSQTQYF. The CDR3 DNA reads TGTGCCAGTAGTATAGTTGGTAGTCAGACCCAGTACTTC. This chain connects TRBV19 to TRBJ2-5, with D unresolved. CDR1 is LNHDA, CDR2 SQIVND, per germline (reference sequence). Trimming shortened V by 1 base and J by 6 bases, and 9 bases separated the two germline ends. The length of the CDR3 is 13 residues. Using reference TRBV19 and TRBJ2-5 for the parts outside the CDR3, the full variable domain is DGGITQSPKYLFRKEGQNVTLSCEQNLNHDAMYWYRQDPGQGLRLIYYSQIVNDFQKGDIAEGYSVSREKKESFPLTVTSAQKNPTAFYLCASSIVGSQTQYFGPGTRLLVL.

This sequence joins TRBV27 and TRBJ2-1, with TRBD1 matching over 10 bases. V lost 3 bases and J lost 10; bases outside the gene matches: 12. This CDR3 is built from 16 residues. From germline, CDR1 is MNHEY and CDR2 SMNVEV (reference sequence). CDR3 in amino acids: CASSFGVGQGRLEQFF. In DNA, the CDR3 is TGTGCCAGCAGTTTTGGGGTGGGACAGGGGCGATTGGAGCAGTTCTTC.

The chain combines TRBV6-5 with TRBJ1-2; 7 nucleotides match TRBD1. The ends lost 4 bases at V and 8 bases at J; junction bases unmatched: 7. The CDR3 covers 13 residues. Germline V lookup: CDR1 MNHEY, CDR2 SVGAGI. The CDR3 loop is CASSLGQPGGYTF. DNA for the CDR3: TGTGCCAGCAGTTTGGGACAGCCGGGGGGCTACACCTTC.

The chain joins TRBV5-4 to TRBJ2-1; 9 bases match TRBD2. J was trimmed by 3 bases and V by 0 bases; bases with no gene match: 13. The CDR3 loop spans 19 amino acids. Germline CDR1 SGHNT, CDR2 YYREEE (reference sequence). CDR3 in DNA: TGTGCCAGCAGCTTGGGCGGCTCTTCAAGCGGGGGGAACTACAATGAGCAGTTCTTC. Its translation is CASSLGGSSSGGNYNEQFF.

The chain uses TRBV5-1 and TRBJ2-3; 7 bases line up with TRBD2. V gave up 3 bases and J gave up 2 bases; unmatched junction bases: 6. The CDR3 runs to 15 residues. Germline V gene data show CDR1 as SGHRS and CDR2 as YFSETQ. This CDR3 is CASSSEAGSTDTQYF. The CDR3 DNA reads as TGCGCCAGCAGCTCCGAAGCGGGGTCCACAGATACGCAGTATTTT.

The rearrangement joins TRBV6-1 to TRBJ2-5; D may be TRBD1 (5 bases). Germline V gene data show CDR1 as MNHNS and CDR2 as SASEGT. The CDR3 runs 14 residues. Trimming stripped 4 bases from V and 6 bases from J, with 15 bases between. CDR3: CASSVAGFLKTQYF. CDR3 in DNA: TGTGCCAGCAGTGTGGCAGGGTTCCTAAAGACCCAGTACTTC.

This sequence joins TRBV4-3 and TRBJ1-6; D may be TRBD1 (5 bases). Germline CDR1 reads LGHNA; CDR2 reads YSLEER. Trimming stripped 0 bases from V and 9 bases from J, with 12 bases between. This CDR3 is 15 amino acids long. The CDR3 DNA sequence: TGCGCCAGCAGCCAAGATGGGCAGGGCGGTTCACCCCTCCACTTT. The encoded protein is CASSQDGQGGSPLHF.

The chain is built from TRBV5-5 and TRBJ2-3, with unresolved D. CDR1 is SGHKS and CDR2 is YYEKEE in the germline V gene (reference sequence). The CDR3 runs 15 residues. Trimming removed 6 bases at V and 1 base at J, with 15 bases between. The CDR3 DNA reads as TGTGCCAGCACCGAATACAGTGACCGCACAGATACGCAGTATTTT. Encoded protein: CASTEYSDRTDTQYF.

The sample holds a few counts of this clone. V is TRBV7-7 and J is TRBJ2-5; 7 bases are a match to TRBD2. CDR1 is SSHAT, CDR2 FNYEAQ, per germline (reference sequence). The CDR3 contains 16 residues. Trimming cost V 1 base and J 1 base; bases outside gene matches: 6. The CDR3 is CASSLVASGPQETQYF. The CDR3 DNA reads TGTGCCAGCAGCTTAGTGGCTAGCGGTCCCCAAGAGACCCAGTACTTC.